This TCR beta chain was sequenced in a study of response to subunit inactivated influenza vaccine. TCRdb passed the RT-PCR reads through MiXCR, listing each CDR3 protein once. The sample comprises 700,000 to 800,000 distinct CDR3 sequences, around a sixth of which are singletons, and roughly a tenth rests with the top ten. The CDR3 contains 12 residues. The V and J ends lost 4 bases and 2 bases respectively, with 7 bases between them. Germline loops: CDR1 SGDLS, CDR2 YYNGEE. This clonotype came up a few times. Its specificity is unknown. Study-level points and caveats: That few new T cells are recruited by each seasonal influenza vaccination was the authors' suggestion.

This material consisted of PBMCs from blood, taken 5 days after vaccination. This chain connects TRBV9 to TRBJ2-7; D is unresolved. The TCR comes from a man in his fifties who received an inactivated influenza vaccine. CDR3 in DNA: TGTGCCAGCAGCACCCTCCCCTACGAGCAGTACTTC. Its protein is CASSTLPYEQYF. The full variable domain, rest sourced from reference TRBV9 and TRBJ2-7, is DSGVTQTPKHLITATGQRVTLRCSPRSGDLSVYWYQQSLDQGLQFLIQYYNGEERAKGNILERFSAQQFPDLHSELNLSSLELGDSALYFCASSTLPYEQYFGPGTRLTVT.